Sequencing of this T cell receptor (beta chain) was carried out in a study of OX40 agonist ivuxolimab in advanced cancers. Study as a whole: Patients received the agonistic anti-OX40 (CD134) antibody ivuxolimab. While on treatment, patients had intravenous ivuxolimab at 0.01 to 10 mg/kg every 2 weeks. Study outcomes and limitations: People who partly responded at 0.1-3.0 mg/kg had some of the least clonal expansion seen. Dose levels from 0.1 to 3.0 mg/kg saw CD4+ and CD8+ blood T cells expand clonally by week 6.

Produced via immunoSEQ multiplex PCR; TCRdb's table is partial and in-frame only. In the table there are tens of thousands of clones, about 90% of which are singletons. About this clone itself: Its matching antigen is unknown.

Germline values: CDR1 SNHLY, CDR2 FYNNEI. Between the trimmed V and J ends, which lost 3 bases and 0 bases, there was a span of 6 bases. The CDR3 length is 14 residues. The TCR sequence derives from an adult with an advanced solid tumor such as melanoma, head and neck, liver or kidney cancer. This chain connects TRBV2 to TRBJ1-3, with D hard to call. The sample here was CD4+ or CD8+ T cells sorted from blood, taken in a trial of the OX40 agonist ivuxolimab. This chain's CDR3 is CASSDDFSGNTIYF. In DNA form, the CDR3 reads TGTGCCAGCAGTGATGACTTCTCTGGAAACACCATATATTTT.